Listed here are 2 T cell receptor beta chains from one sample, sequenced in a study of blood T cell repertoires in COVID-19. Libraries were prepared by immunoSEQ multiplex PCR; TCRdb keeps only in-frame clonotypes and omits some of them. In the table there are around 190,000 clones, 65% to 90% of which are singletons. The sequenced material came from peripheral blood. These receptors all stem from a man aged 50-60 years with active or convalescent COVID-19.

The chain joins TRBV18 to TRBJ1-2, with D maybe TRBD1 (6 bases). From germline, CDR1 is KGHSH and CDR2 LQKENI. Trimming removed 2 bases at V and 8 bases at J, with 15 bases between. This CDR3 spans 14 amino acids. In DNA form, the CDR3 reads TGTGCCAGCTCACCAACAGGGCCGATTTGGGGCTACACCTTC. This translates into CASSPTGPIWGYTF.

J is TRBJ1-5 and V is TRBV5-6, with 7 bases fitting TRBD1. The V gene end was trimmed by 5 bases and the J gene end by 6 bases; junction bases not matched to a gene: 11. CDR1 is SGHDT and CDR2 is YYEEEE in the germline V gene. This CDR3 comprises 15 residues. The CDR3 region has the DNA TGTGCCAGCAGTCATAACAGGGGTGGCATTCAGCCCCAGCATTTT. Residues: CASSHNRGGIQPQHF.